The sequence of this T cell receptor (beta chain) was determined in a study of early T cells in non-severe SARS-CoV-2 infection. Across the whole study: Bulk RNA taken from unsorted whole blood was sequenced, leaving chains unpaired.

Germline V gene data show CDR1 as SEHNR and CDR2 as FQNEAQ (reference sequence). CDR3 length: 16 amino acids. V lost 5 bases and J 0 bases, leaving 17 bases between the germline ends. Study findings and constraints: Comparison of clonotypes with VDJdb favored anti-spike CD8 responses while missing private and CD4 specificities.

Researchers tagged individual cDNA molecules with unique molecular identifiers. TCRdb processed the 5' RACE reads anew with MiXCR; each CDR3 protein has one entry. Found here are fewer than 30,000 distinct CDR3 sequences, about 4.5% of them singletons; the top ten hold around a sixth. This clonotype was detected a few times. The antigen remains unidentified. The material sequenced was whole blood. This sequence originates from an adult who was a healthcare worker with PCR-confirmed SARS-CoV-2 infection or an uninfected control (not recorded which). The genes are TRBV7-9 and TRBJ2-7, with D possibly being TRBD2 (5 bases). In DNA form, the CDR3 reads TGTGCCAGCAGCCCTAGCCGGATCCCCAGCTCCTACGAGCAGTACTTC. Translated, it gives CASSPSRIPSSYEQYF. The full variable domain, with the rest looked up from reference TRBV7-9 and TRBJ2-7, is DTGVSQNPRHKITKRGQNVTFRCDPISEHNRLYWYRQTLGQGPEFLTYFQNEAQLEKSRLLSDRFSAERPKGSFSTLEIQRTEQGDSAMYLCASSPSRIPSSYEQYFGPGTRLTVT.